What follows is one T cell receptor (beta chain) and its context. Sequencing was performed with immunoSEQ multiplex PCR; in TCRdb, only in-frame clones are kept and a portion is missing. The table has about 130,000 clones, around 83% seen once. The data were obtained in a study of blood T cell repertoires in COVID-19. Across the study: Italy, Spain and the United States were the sources of the convalescent and acute COVID-19 samples.

This CDR3 has 14 amino acids. V was trimmed by 3 bases and J by 4 bases, leaving 10 bases between them. Germline CDR1 reads MNHNS; CDR2 reads SASEGT. In Cohort 3, a recovered donor had either two negative PCRs, clearance, or symptom resolution. The sample comprised PBMCs or T cells enriched from blood (not recorded which). The rearrangement uses TRBV6-1 and TRBJ1-5, with D possibly being TRBD1 (5 bases). The TCR was taken from a man aged 25-45 years who had recovered from COVID-19. The CDR3 here is CASSDRAWNQPQHF. The CDR3 DNA reads as TGTGCCAGCAGTGACAGGGCCTGGAATCAGCCCCAGCATTTT.